A single sample gave rise to the 5 T cell receptor beta chains below, sequenced in a study of blood T cell repertoires in COVID-19. TCRdb keeps only in-frame clones here, not all; method: immunoSEQ multiplex PCR. The sample consists of about 140,000 clones, 75% to 90% of them appearing once. The sequenced material came from peripheral blood. Source of these receptors: a woman older than 75 with acute or convalescent COVID-19.

This rearrangement joins TRBV6-5 to TRBJ2-1; 13 positions match TRBD2. In germline, CDR1 is MNHEY, CDR2 SVGAGI. V trimming: 6 bases; J trimming: 9 bases; junction bases outside the gene matches: 5. The CDR3 runs 14 residues. The CDR3 protein is CASSRLAGGPEQFF. The CDR3 DNA follows: TGTGCCAGCAGCCGACTAGCGGGGGGTCCTGAGCAGTTCTTC.

The V call is TRBV7-8, the J call TRBJ1-4, with D unresolved. CDR1 and CDR2 (germline): SGHVS, FQNEAQ. Trimming removed 0 bases from V and 0 bases from J, with 11 bases in between. This CDR3 has 17 residues. CDR3 DNA sequence: TGTGCCAGCAGCTTAGCTTTCGGGATATCAACTAATGAAAAACTGTTTTTT. Amino acid sequence: CASSLAFGISTNEKLFF.

This clone was counted only a few times. A much larger clone lies a single base off, so this may be a read error. The CDR3 here is CASSLGGSSYNEQFF. As DNA, the CDR3 is TGTGCCAGCAGCTTAGGCGGGAGCTCCTACAATGAGCAGTTCTTC. V is TRBV11-1 and J is TRBJ2-1; 7 bases line up with TRBD2. The V gene end was trimmed by 1 base and the J gene end by 0 bases; junction bases not matched to a gene: 0. Germline CDR1 is SGHAT and CDR2 is FQDESV (reference sequence). The CDR3 is 15 amino acids.

CDR3: CASSSSPGTGRHQPQHF. CDR3 sequence (DNA): TGTGCCAGCAGCTCCTCTCCCGGGACAGGAAGGCACCAGCCCCAGCATTTT. This rearrangement joins TRBV7-8 to TRBJ1-5; 8 bases line up with TRBD1. Trimming at V came to 4 bases and at J to 7 bases, leaving 15 bases not matched to a gene. The germline V gene encodes CDR1 SGHVS and CDR2 FQNEAQ. The CDR3 length is 17 residues.

The chain employs TRBV10-2 and TRBJ2-7, with 9 nucleotides matching TRBD2. Germline V gene lookup returns CDR1 WSHSY and CDR2 SAAADI. CDR3 size: 14 residues. Trimming removed 6 bases from V and 0 bases from J; junction bases left unmatched: 3. The CDR3 loop reads CASRRTSDSYEQYF. The CDR3 DNA reads TGCGCCAGCAGGAGGACTAGCGACTCCTACGAGCAGTACTTC.